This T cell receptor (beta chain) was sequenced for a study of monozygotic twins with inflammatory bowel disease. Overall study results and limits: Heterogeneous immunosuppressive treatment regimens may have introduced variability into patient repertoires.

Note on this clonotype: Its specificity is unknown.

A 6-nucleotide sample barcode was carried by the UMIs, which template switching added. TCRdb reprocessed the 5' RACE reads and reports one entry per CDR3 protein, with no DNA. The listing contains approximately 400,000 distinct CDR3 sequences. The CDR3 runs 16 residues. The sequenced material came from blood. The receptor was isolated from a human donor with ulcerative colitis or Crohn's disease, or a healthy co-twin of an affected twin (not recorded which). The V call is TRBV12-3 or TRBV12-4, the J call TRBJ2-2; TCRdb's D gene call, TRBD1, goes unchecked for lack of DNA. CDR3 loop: CASSPGGTGDTGELFF.